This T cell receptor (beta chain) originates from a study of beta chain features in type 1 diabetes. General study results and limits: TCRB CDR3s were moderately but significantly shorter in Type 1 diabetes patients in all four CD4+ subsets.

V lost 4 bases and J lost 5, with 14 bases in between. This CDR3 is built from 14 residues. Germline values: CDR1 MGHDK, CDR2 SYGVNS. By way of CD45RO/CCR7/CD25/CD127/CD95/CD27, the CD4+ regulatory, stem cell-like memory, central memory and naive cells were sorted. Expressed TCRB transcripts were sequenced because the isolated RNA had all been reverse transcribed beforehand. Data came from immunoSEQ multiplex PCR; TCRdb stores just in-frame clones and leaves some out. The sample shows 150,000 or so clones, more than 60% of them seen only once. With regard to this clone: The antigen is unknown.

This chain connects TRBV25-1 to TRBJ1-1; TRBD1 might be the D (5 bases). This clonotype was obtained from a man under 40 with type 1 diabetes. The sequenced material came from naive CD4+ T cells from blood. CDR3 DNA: TGTGCCAGCAGTGCTGAATGGGAGGGGACTGAAGCTTTCTTT. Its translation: CASSAEWEGTEAFF. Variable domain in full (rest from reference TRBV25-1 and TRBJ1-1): EADIYQTPRYLVIGTGKKITLECSQTMGHDKMYWYQQDPGMELHLIHYSYGVNSTEKGDLSSESTVSRIRTEHFPLTLESARPSHTSQYLCASSAEWEGTEAFFGQGTRLTVV.